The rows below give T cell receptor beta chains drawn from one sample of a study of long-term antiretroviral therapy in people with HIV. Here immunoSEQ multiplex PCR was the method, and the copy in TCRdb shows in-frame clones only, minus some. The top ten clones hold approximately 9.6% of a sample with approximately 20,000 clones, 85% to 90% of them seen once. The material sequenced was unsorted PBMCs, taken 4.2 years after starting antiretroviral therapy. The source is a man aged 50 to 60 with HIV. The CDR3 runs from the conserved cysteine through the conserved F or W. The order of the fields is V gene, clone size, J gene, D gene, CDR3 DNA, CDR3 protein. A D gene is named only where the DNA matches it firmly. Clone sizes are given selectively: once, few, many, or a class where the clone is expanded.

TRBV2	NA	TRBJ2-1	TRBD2	TGTGCCAGCAGGGGCGGGACTAGCCACGGGAATGAGCAGTTCTTC	CASRGGTSHGNEQFF
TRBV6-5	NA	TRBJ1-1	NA	TGTGCCAGCAGTTACTCAAGGGGAGGGTCTGAAGCTTTCTTT	CASSYSRGGSEAFF
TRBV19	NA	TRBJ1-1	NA	TGTGCCAGTAGAGGGACCGCGAGGAGCACTGAAGCTTTCTTT	CASRGTARSTEAFF
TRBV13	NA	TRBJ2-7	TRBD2	TGTGCCAGCAGCTTAGCATCCCTAGCGGGGGGACGACCCTACGAGCAGTACTTC	CASSLASLAGGRPYEQYF
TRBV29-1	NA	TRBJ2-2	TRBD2	TGCAGCGTTTGGGGCGGGGGCACCGGGGAGCTGTTTTTT	CSVWGGGTGELFF
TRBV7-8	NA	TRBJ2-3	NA	TGTGCCAGCAGCTTAGGGGGGCAAGGAGATACGCAGTATTTT	CASSLGGQGDTQYF
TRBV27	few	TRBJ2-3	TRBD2	TGTGCCAGCAGTTTCGCTAGACTAGCGGGGGGAAGCACAGATACGCAGTATTTT	CASSFARLAGGSTDTQYF
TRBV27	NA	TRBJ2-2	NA	TGTGCCAGCAGTTTTAGTCAGGGTGCGGGGGAGCTGTTTTTT	CASSFSQGAGELFF
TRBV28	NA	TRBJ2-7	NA	TGTGCCAGCAGGAACTTACGCTACGAGCAGTACTTC	CASRNLRYEQYF
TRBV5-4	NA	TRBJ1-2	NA	TGTGCCAGCAGCTTGGGGGGTGGTCTCTATGGCTACACCTTC	CASSLGGGLYGYTF
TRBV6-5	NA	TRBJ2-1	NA	TGTGCCAGCAGTTCCCCCCTCATCGGGGACAATGAGCAGTTCTTC	CASSSPLIGDNEQFF
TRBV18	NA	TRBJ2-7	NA	TGTGCCAGCTCACTGACACAGGGAGATTATTCCTACGAGCAGTACTTC	CASSLTQGDYSYEQYF
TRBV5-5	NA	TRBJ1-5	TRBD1	TGTGCCAGCAGCACCGGGACAGCTAGCAATCAGCCCCAGCATTTT	CASSTGTASNQPQHF
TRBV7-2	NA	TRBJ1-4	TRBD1	TGTGCCAGCAGCTTACGGACAGGGATGGGTAATGAAAAACTGTTTTTT	CASSLRTGMGNEKLFF
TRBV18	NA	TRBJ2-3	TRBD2	TGTGCCAGCTCACCACGACTAGCGGGGGGCACAGATACGCAGTATTTT	CASSPRLAGGTDTQYF
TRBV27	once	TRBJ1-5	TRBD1	TGTGCCAGCAGTCCGGGGACAGGGGGAACCCAGCATTTT	CASSPGTGGTQHF
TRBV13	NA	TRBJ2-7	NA	TGTGCCAGCAGCCCGCCCCAGGGCGACACCAGTCCCTACGAGCAGTACTTC	CASSPPQGDTSPYEQYF
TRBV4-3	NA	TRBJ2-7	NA	TGCGCCAGCAGCCAAGCGAGCACAAGTTACGAGCAGTACTTC	CASSQASTSYEQYF
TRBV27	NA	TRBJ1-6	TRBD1	TGTGCCAGCAGTTTACTCCGACAGGGGAATAATTCACCCCTCCACTTT	CASSLLRQGNNSPLHF
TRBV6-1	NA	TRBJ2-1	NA	TGTGCCAGCACCGAGTGGGGCCGTTATGAGCAGTTCTTC	CASTEWGRYEQFF
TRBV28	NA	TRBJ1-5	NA	TGTGCCAGCAGTTTAGGGCAGGGAAATCAGCCCCAGCATTTT	CASSLGQGNQPQHF
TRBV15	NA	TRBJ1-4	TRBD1	TGTGCCACCAGCAGGGACAGGGGGCTTGTAAAACTGTTTTTT	CATSRDRGLVKLFF
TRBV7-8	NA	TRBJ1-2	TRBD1	TGTGCCAGCAGCTCGGACGACAGGGGGCTATTTTATGGCTACACCTTC	CASSSDDRGLFYGYTF
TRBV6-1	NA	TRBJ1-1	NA	TGTGCCAGCAGTGTAGAGCGGGGGGGGAACACTGAAGCTTTCTTT	CASSVERGGNTEAFF
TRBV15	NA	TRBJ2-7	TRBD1	TGTGCCACCAGCACCCGACAGGGGACCTACGAGCAGTACTTC	CATSTRQGTYEQYF
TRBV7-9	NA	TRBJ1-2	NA	TGTGCCAGCAGCTTAGTTATACGGTATGGCTACACCTTC	CASSLVIRYGYTF
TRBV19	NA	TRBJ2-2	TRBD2	TGTGCCAGTAGTTTTAGCGGGGGGGCGAACACCGGGGAGCTGTTTTTT	CASSFSGGANTGELFF
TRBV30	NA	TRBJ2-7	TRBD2	TGTGCCTGGAACACGGGGGGGCAGTACGAGCAGTACTTC	CAWNTGGQYEQYF
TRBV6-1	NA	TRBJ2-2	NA	TGTGCCAGCAGTGAAGATTCAGGGGTTGGGTCCGGGGAGCTGTTTTTT	CASSEDSGVGSGELFF
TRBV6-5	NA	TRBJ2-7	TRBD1	TGTGCCAGCAGTTATGGGACAGGAGGTTCCTACGAGCAGTACTTC	CASSYGTGGSYEQYF
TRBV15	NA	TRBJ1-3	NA	TGTGCCACCAGCAGAGGTGGTACTGGAAACACCATATATTTT	CATSRGGTGNTIYF
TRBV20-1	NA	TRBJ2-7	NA	TGCAGTGCCAAGGACAGCTACGAGCAGTACTTC	CSAKDSYEQYF
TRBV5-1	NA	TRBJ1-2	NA	TGCGCCAGCAGCTTGGGCGACTCGGCGTCCTATGGCTACACCTTC	CASSLGDSASYGYTF
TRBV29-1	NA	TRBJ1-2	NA	TGCAGCGTTGAAAAAGTTAACTATGGCTACACCTTC	CSVEKVNYGYTF
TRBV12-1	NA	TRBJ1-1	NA	NA	CASSFAQGANTEAFF
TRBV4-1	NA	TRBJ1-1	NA	TGCGCCAGCAGCTTACTCCTCGGGGGGTCGAACACTGAAGCTTTCTTT	CASSLLLGGSNTEAFF
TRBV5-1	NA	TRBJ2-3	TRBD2	TGCGCCAGCAGCGTTAACAGCGGGGCCACAGATACGCAGTATTTT	CASSVNSGATDTQYF
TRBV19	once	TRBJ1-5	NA	TGTGCCAGTAGTATCATCGGCCAGGCCCAAATGGGCAATCAGCCCCAGCATTTT	CASSIIGQAQMGNQPQHF
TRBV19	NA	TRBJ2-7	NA	TGTGCCAGTAGTATGGACGTCGGGACCTACGAGCAGTACTTC	CASSMDVGTYEQYF
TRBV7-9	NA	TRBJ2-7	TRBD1	TGTGCCAGCAGCTACCGGGACAGGGGTGACTACGAGCAGTACTTC	CASSYRDRGDYEQYF
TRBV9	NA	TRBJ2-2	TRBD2	TGTGCCAGCAGTAAACCAGCGGGGGGGCCCCGGGGGGAGCTGTTTTTT	CASSKPAGGPRGELFF
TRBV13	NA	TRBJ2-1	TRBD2	TGTGCCAGCAGCTCCCGGACTAGCGGGGGGGCGCATGAGCAGTTCTTC	CASSSRTSGGAHEQFF
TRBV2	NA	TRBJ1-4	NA	TGTGCCAGCAGTGAAGACGCAACTAATGAAAAACTGTTTTTT	CASSEDATNEKLFF
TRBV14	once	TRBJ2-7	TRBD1	TGTGCCAGCAGCCAATTCCCCGGGACAGGGGACTACGAGCAGTACTTC	CASSQFPGTGDYEQYF
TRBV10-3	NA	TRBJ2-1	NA	TGTGCCTCCTCTCGGGGGCCCTACAATGAGCAGTTCTTC	CASSRGPYNEQFF
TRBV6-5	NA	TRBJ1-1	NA	TGTGCCAGCAGTAAGGCAGTAAAGAACACTGAAGCTTTCTTT	CASSKAVKNTEAFF
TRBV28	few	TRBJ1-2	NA	TGTGCCGCGGGGGCATATGGCTACACCTTC	CAAGAYGYTF
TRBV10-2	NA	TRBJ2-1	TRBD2	TGCGCCAGCAGTTTAGGACTAGCGGGCCCCTACAATGAGCAGTTCTTC	CASSLGLAGPYNEQFF
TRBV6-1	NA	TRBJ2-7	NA	TGTGCCAGCAGTGAAGGAGGGGCCCTCTACGAGCAGTACTTC	CASSEGGALYEQYF
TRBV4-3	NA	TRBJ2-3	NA	TGCGCCAGCAGCCAAGAGAGCGATACGCAGTATTTT	CASSQESDTQYF
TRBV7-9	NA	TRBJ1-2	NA	TGTGCCAGCAGCTTATACAGCTATGGCTACACCTTC	CASSLYSYGYTF
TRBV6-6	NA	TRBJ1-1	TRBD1	TGTGCCAGCAGTAGCACTCCGGGACAGGTGAACACTGAAGCTTTCTTT	CASSSTPGQVNTEAFF
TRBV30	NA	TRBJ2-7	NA	TGTGCCTGGAGTGTAGGCCAGGGGTCCTACGAGCAGTACTTC	CAWSVGQGSYEQYF
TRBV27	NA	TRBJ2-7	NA	TGTGCCAGCAGCTACGGTGCGGGTTCCTCCTACGAGCAGTACTTC	CASSYGAGSSYEQYF
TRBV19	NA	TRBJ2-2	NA	TGTGCCAGTAGTGCCAGGATCGTCGGGGAGCTGTTTTTT	CASSARIVGELFF